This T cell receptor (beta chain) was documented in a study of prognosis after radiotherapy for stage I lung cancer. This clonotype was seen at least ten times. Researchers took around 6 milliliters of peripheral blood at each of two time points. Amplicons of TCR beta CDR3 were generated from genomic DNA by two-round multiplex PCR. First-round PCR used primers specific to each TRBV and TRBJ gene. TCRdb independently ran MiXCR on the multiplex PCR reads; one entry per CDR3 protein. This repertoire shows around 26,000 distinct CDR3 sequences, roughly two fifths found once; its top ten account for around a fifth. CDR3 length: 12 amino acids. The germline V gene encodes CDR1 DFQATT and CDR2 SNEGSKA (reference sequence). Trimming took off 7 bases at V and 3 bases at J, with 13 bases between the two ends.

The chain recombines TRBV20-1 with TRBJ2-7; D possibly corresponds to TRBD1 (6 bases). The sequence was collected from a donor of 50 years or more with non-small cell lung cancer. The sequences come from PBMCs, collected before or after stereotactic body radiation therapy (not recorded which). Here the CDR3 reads CSGNGQNYEQYF. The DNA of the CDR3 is TGCAGTGGGAACGGACAGAACTACGAGCAGTACTTC.